The 8 T cell receptor beta chains below all came from one sample that was sequenced in a study of Ad26.COV2.S vaccination and SARS-CoV-2 variants. Method: immunoSEQ multiplex PCR; TCRdb's copy keeps in-frame clones and lacks some. The profile covers hundreds of thousands of clones, with about 80% appearing a single time and nearly 7.5% taken by the ten largest. The treatment denotes: about 20 received Ad26.COV2.S at low or high dose, single or two shots; about 5 received placebo; per-sample allocation not given. Collection of the samples took place on day 63 after the first injection of vaccine or placebo. The specimen was peripheral blood, collected in a trial of Ad26.COV2.S vaccine versus placebo. Every receptor here comes from a person between 18 and 60 years old who received the Ad26.COV2.S COVID-19 vaccine or a placebo.

A note on this clone: This may be a read error: a much more frequent sequence differs by one nucleotide. Different DNA sequences within this sample yield the same CDR3. The rearrangement joins TRBV2 to TRBJ2-7; D is unresolved. The CDR3 is made up of 11 amino acids. Germline lookup yields CDR1 SNHLY and CDR2 FYNNEI. Trimming left V 3 bases short and J 4 bases short, with 4 bases between. The CDR3: CASSDGYEQYF. The CDR3 DNA follows: TGTGCCAGCAGTGACGGATACGAGCAGTACTTC.

This clone was seen a single time. Other nucleotide sequences from this sample produce the same CDR3. The chain carries TRBV4-1 and TRBJ1-2; D perhaps matches TRBD1 (5 bases). Trimming shortened V by 0 bases and J by 5 bases, and 13 bases separated the two germline ends. This CDR3 is 15 amino acids long. CDR1 and CDR2 (germline): MGHRA, YSYEKL. CDR3 nucleotides: TGCGCCAGCAGCCAAGAGCGGGGGAGGGGTTATGGCTACACCTTC. Translated: CASSQERGRGYGYTF.

This chain links TRBV18 with TRBJ2-5; D is ambiguous. This CDR3 comprises 15 residues. Germline CDR1 KGHSH, CDR2 LQKENI. Trimming shortened V by 3 bases and J by 1 base, and 12 bases separated the two germline ends. In DNA, the CDR3 is TGTGCCAGCTCACCCACCGGTACAGTCCAAGAGACCCAGTACTTC. Its protein product is CASSPTGTVQETQYF.

This clone appeared a single time. The genes are TRBV7-9 and TRBJ1-1; tentative D call: TRBD1 (6 bases). The length of the CDR3 is 12 residues. Germline CDR1 and CDR2: SEHNR and FQNEAQ (reference sequence). Trimming took 8 bases from V and 4 from J, leaving 11 bases between them. This CDR3 is CASPGGPTEAFF. The CDR3 DNA is TGTGCCAGCCCTGGGGGGCCCACTGAAGCTTTCTTT.

CDR3 sequence: CASSEASTDTQYF. Here the CDR3 DNA reads TGCGCCAGCAGTGAGGCAAGCACAGATACGCAGTATTTT. The chain links TRBV10-1 to TRBJ2-3; D ambiguous. The CDR3 contains 13 residues. Trimming took 2 bases from V and 0 from J, leaving 3 bases between them. The germline V gene encodes CDR1 WNHNN and CDR2 SYGVQD (reference sequence).

The CDR3 protein is CASSFFKARGTEAFF. The CDR3 DNA follows: TGTGCCAGCAGCTTTTTTAAGGCGCGGGGCACTGAAGCTTTCTTT. The rearrangement joins TRBV11-1 to TRBJ1-1; D is undetermined. CDR1 SGHAT and CDR2 FQDESV come from the germline V gene (reference sequence). Trimming pared 3 bases from V and 4 bases from J, leaving 15 bases between. The CDR3 totals 15 residues.

The chain recombines TRBV4-3 with TRBJ1-2, with TRBD1 identical over 7 bases. The ends lost 3 bases at V and 5 bases at J; junction bases unmatched: 6. This CDR3 is 14 amino acids long. Germline CDR1 LGHNA, CDR2 YSLEER. Here the CDR3 reads CASSQGTAIYGYTF. The CDR3 DNA is TGCGCCAGCAGCCAGGGGACAGCTATTTATGGCTACACCTTC.

This clone was recorded a few times. The gene calls are TRBV12-3 or TRBV12-4 and TRBJ1-1, with a weak D call TRBD1 (5 bases). CDR3 length: 13 amino acids. The V end lost 6 bases, the J end lost 1 base, and 9 bases lay between the germline ends. The CDR3 DNA sequence: TGTGCCAGCAGGGGGGGTCAGAACACTGAAGCTTTCTTT. Encoded protein: CASRGGQNTEAFF.